This entry lists 13 T cell receptor beta chains sequenced from one sample in a study of OX40 agonist ivuxolimab in advanced cancers. Sequenced by immunoSEQ multiplex PCR; TCRdb stores in-frame clones only, minus some. The sample consists of tens of thousands of clones, around four fifths of them appearing once. Sequencing was performed on CD4+ or CD8+ T cells sorted from blood, taken in a trial of the OX40 agonist ivuxolimab. Every receptor here comes from an adult with an advanced solid tumor such as melanoma, head and neck, liver or kidney cancer.

The V and J genes are TRBV6-1 and TRBJ1-1; D call uncertain. The V gene lost 6 bases and the J gene lost 1 base, with 9 bases spanning the gap. The length of the CDR3 is 13 residues. Germline V gives CDR1 MNHNS, CDR2 SASEGT. The CDR3 DNA sequence: TGTGCCAGCAGCCCTTCAGGGAACACTGAAGCTTTCTTT. Protein: CASSPSGNTEAFF.

The J gene is TRBJ2-1, the V gene TRBV19, with 7 bases identical to TRBD2. The CDR3 has 14 residues. Germline lookup yields CDR1 LNHDA and CDR2 SQIVND (reference sequence). J lost 4 bases, V lost 7 bases, and 7 bases had no gene match. CDR3 region: CASKPAGRYNEQFF. CDR3 coding DNA: TGTGCCAGTAAGCCAGCGGGGCGATACAATGAGCAGTTCTTC.

The J gene is TRBJ1-5, the V gene TRBV28; D uncertain. Germline V CDR1 and CDR2: MDHEN, SYDVKM. Trimming removed 7 bases at V and 0 bases at J, with 16 bases between. CDR3 size: 16 residues. CDR3 in DNA: TGTGCCAGCAAGGACGGCCGATCCACTAGCAATCAGCCCCAGCATTTT. This translates into CASKDGRSTSNQPQHF.

This clone was seen a few times. The CDR3 nucleotides read TGTGCCAGCACCGCAGGACGGAACCAAGAGACCCAGTACTTC. Protein product: CASTAGRNQETQYF. This rearrangement joins TRBV2 to TRBJ2-5; D gene unclear. This CDR3 contains 14 residues. Germline assignment: CDR1 SNHLY and CDR2 FYNNEI. Trimming removed 7 bases from V and 0 bases from J, with 12 bases in between.

The chain carries TRBV11-1 and TRBJ2-2, with 9 bases lining up with TRBD2. Germline values: CDR1 SGHAT, CDR2 FQDESV (reference sequence). Losses at the gene ends were 0 bases for V and 4 bases for J; bases not matched to a gene: 9. The length of the CDR3 is 18 residues. CDR3 sequence reads: CASSLAGGLAISTGELFF. The CDR3 DNA follows: TGTGCCAGCAGCTTAGCCGGGGGACTAGCTATCTCCACCGGGGAGCTGTTTTTT.

This chain joins TRBV27 and TRBJ2-1; a possible D gene is TRBD2 (5 bases). Germline CDR1 MNHEY, CDR2 SMNVEV (reference sequence). The CDR3 contains 13 residues. The CDR3 nucleotides are TGTGGCAGTCGGGGATTTCAGGTCAATGAGCAGTTCTTC. This translates into CGSRGFQVNEQFF.

The sample holds a few counts of this clone. The chain uses TRBV20-1 and TRBJ2-1; the match to TRBD2 covers 8 bases. The CDR3 runs 11 residues. Germline CDR1 is DFQATT and CDR2 is SNEGSKA (reference sequence). The V and J ends lost 5 bases and 8 bases, in that order; junction bases with no gene match: 2. The CDR3 nucleotides are TGCAGTGCTCTAGCGGGCGATGAGCAGTTCTTC. Protein product: CSALAGDEQFF.

The V and J genes are TRBV5-5 and TRBJ1-1; 7 bases line up with TRBD1. V was pared by 2 bases and J by 7 bases, with 5 bases of the junction left unmatched. The CDR3 runs to 13 residues. CDR1 and CDR2 from the germline V gene are SGHKS and YYEKEE (reference sequence). The CDR3 DNA follows: TGTGCCAGCAGCTTCAGCCGACAGGGTGAAGCTTTCTTT. It is translated as CASSFSRQGEAFF.

The rearrangement joins TRBV7-2 to TRBJ1-2; no clear D. The V end was cut by 1 base, the J end by 6 bases, with 12 bases between. CDR1 and CDR2 from the germline V gene are SGHTA and FQGNSA. CDR3 length: 14 amino acids. The chain's CDR3 is CASSLVTGSHGYTF. The CDR3 DNA reads TGTGCCAGCAGCTTAGTAACCGGGTCGCATGGCTACACCTTC.

The V gene is TRBV5-4, the J gene TRBJ1-2; D uncertain. The V and J ends lost 4 bases and 5 bases respectively, with 12 bases between them. CDR3 length: 13 residues. Looked up from germline, CDR1 is SGHNT and CDR2 is YYREEE (reference sequence). The DNA of the CDR3 is TGTGCCAGCAGCCCGAAGGACTTGTATGGCTACACCTTC. The encoded protein is CASSPKDLYGYTF.

This clone was recorded many times. This chain connects TRBV9 to TRBJ2-3, with D possibly being TRBD1 (5 bases). V was pared by 5 bases and J by 4 bases, with 14 bases between. Germline CDR1 reads SGDLS; CDR2 reads YYNGEE. The CDR3 loop spans 14 amino acids. The CDR3 sequence: CASSLSVGADTQYF. Here the CDR3 DNA reads TGTGCCAGCAGTCTTAGTGTAGGGGCAGATACGCAGTATTTT. Full variable domain (outside the CDR3, taken from reference TRBV9 and TRBJ2-3): DSGVTQTPKHLITATGQRVTLRCSPRSGDLSVYWYQQSLDQGLQFLIQYYNGEERAKGNILERFSAQQFPDLHSELNLSSLELGDSALYFCASSLSVGADTQYFGPGTRLTVL.

This rearrangement joins TRBV19 to TRBJ1-2; D remains unclear. This CDR3 region has 17 residues. CDR1 and CDR2 (germline): LNHDA, SQIVND (reference sequence). The germline V and J ends were trimmed by 5 bases and 1 base, with 20 bases remaining between them. In nucleotides, the CDR3 is TGTGCCAGTAGTTCCGGCGTTGGACCCCAGATTAACTATGGCTACACCTTC. This sequence encodes CASSSGVGPQINYGYTF.

This chain links TRBV30 with TRBJ1-2; D gene ambiguous. The germline V and J ends were trimmed by 3 bases and 3 bases, with 17 bases remaining between them. Looked up from germline, CDR1 is GTSNPN and CDR2 is SVGIG (reference sequence). This CDR3 contains 15 residues. CDR3 residues: CAWSREAREHYGYTF. CDR3 in DNA: TGTGCCTGGAGCCGCGAAGCGCGTGAACACTATGGCTACACCTTC.